The 21 T cell receptor beta chains reported below all come from one sample, sequenced in a study of T-cell memory formation after mild COVID-19. TCRdb used MiXCR to reprocess the 5' RACE reads, holding one entry per CDR3 protein. The data hold approximately 190,000 distinct CDR3 sequences, with about a sixth observed a single time. The sample consisted of PBMCs or a T cell subset sorted from them (not recorded which). Every receptor here comes from an adult woman who had mild COVID-19 (a few samples of this study predate the infection). Cell type and time point are not known.

The sample holds a few counts of this clonotype. This chain connects TRBV5-1 to TRBJ2-5, with TRBD1 as a possible D gene (5 bases). The V and J ends lost 3 bases and 5 bases respectively, with 8 bases between them. The CDR3 spans 12 residues. The germline V gene has CDR1 SGHRS and CDR2 YFSETQ. CDR3 DNA: TGCGCCAGCAGCTCAGGGATTGAGACCCAGTACTTC. Translation: CASSSGIETQYF.

The J gene is TRBJ1-5, the V gene TRBV7-8, with a weak D call TRBD1 (5 bases). Trimming pared 1 base from V and 3 bases from J, leaving 16 bases between. This CDR3 is 17 amino acids long. CDR1 SGHVS and CDR2 FQNEAQ come from the germline V gene. The CDR3 loop reads CASSLVGVKGPNQPQHF. For the CDR3, the DNA is TGTGCCAGCAGCTTAGTTGGGGTTAAGGGGCCCAATCAGCCCCAGCATTTT. The whole variable domain, filled in from reference TRBV7-8 and TRBJ1-5, reads GAGVSQSPRYKVAKRGQDVALRCDPISGHVSLFWYQQALGQGPEFLTYFQNEAQLDKSGLPSDRFFAERPEGSVSTLKIQRTQQEDSAVYLCASSLVGVKGPNQPQHFGDGTRLSIL.

The CDR3 protein is CASSLTGPYGYGYTF. In DNA, the CDR3 is TGTGCCAGCAGTTTGACAGGGCCGTATGGCTATGGCTACACCTTC. The chain employs TRBV7-9 and TRBJ1-2; 7 positions agree with TRBD1. J lost 4 bases, V lost 6 bases, and 11 bases had no gene match. Germline V gives CDR1 SEHNR, CDR2 FQNEAQ (reference sequence). The CDR3 has 15 amino acids. The whole variable domain, filled in from reference TRBV7-9 and TRBJ1-2, reads DTGVSQNPRHKITKRGQNVTFRCDPISEHNRLYWYRQTLGQGPEFLTYFQNEAQLEKSRLLSDRFSAERPKGSFSTLEIQRTEQGDSAMYLCASSLTGPYGYGYTFGSGTRLTVV.

This clonotype was seen a few times. The V and J genes are TRBV10-3 and TRBJ2-1; TRBD1 agrees at 9 bases. The CDR3 sequence is 15 residues long. V lost 4 bases and J lost 7; bases outside the gene matches: 8. CDR1 and CDR2 from the germline V gene are ENHRY and SYGVKD. The CDR3 here is CAISVHRDRENEQFF. The CDR3, as DNA: TGTGCCATCAGTGTTCACCGGGACAGGGAAAATGAGCAGTTCTTC.

The V call is TRBV9, the J call TRBJ1-3; D is unclear. Trimming stripped 0 bases from V and 1 base from J, with 14 bases between. The CDR3 extends over 17 amino acids. Germline lookup yields CDR1 SGDLS and CDR2 YYNGEE. The CDR3 sequence is CASSVEGSDRSGNTIYF. CDR3 nucleotide sequence: TGTGCCAGCAGCGTAGAAGGGTCCGACCGGTCTGGAAACACCATATATTTT.

This clonotype was recorded many times. The V gene is TRBV27, the J gene TRBJ2-1; the D is unclear. This CDR3 spans 14 amino acids. Between the trimmed V and J ends, which lost 2 bases and 7 bases, there was a span of 12 bases. Per germline, CDR1 MNHEY and CDR2 SMNVEV (reference sequence). CDR3 loop: CASSLGRGSNEQFF. The CDR3, as DNA: TGTGCCAGCAGTTTAGGCCGTGGCAGTAATGAGCAGTTCTTC.

This clonotype was detected a few times. The chain combines TRBV4-2 with TRBJ2-7, with 13 bases lining up with TRBD2. The CDR3 is 17 residues long. The germline V gene has CDR1 LGHNA and CDR2 YNFKEQ. Losses at the gene ends were 0 bases for V and 7 bases for J; bases not matched to a gene: 9. The CDR3 DNA follows: TGTGCCAGCAGCCAAGATGGGACTAGCGGGATTTTGGGTGAGCAGTACTTC. This sequence encodes CASSQDGTSGILGEQYF.

This clonotype was counted a few times. The chain couples TRBV5-1 to TRBJ2-5; 11 positions match TRBD2. Germline loops: CDR1 SGHRS, CDR2 YFSETQ. CDR3 size: 15 residues. The V segment lost 7 bases and the J segment 0 bases; nucleotides outside the gene matches: 5. The CDR3 DNA follows: TGCGCCAGCCGGGCTAGCGGGGGGTACCAAGAGACCCAGTACTTC. Translating gives CASRASGGYQETQYF.

This clonotype has just a few counts. The genes are TRBV7-2 and TRBJ2-5; perhaps TRBD2 as D (6 bases). Per germline, CDR1 SGHTA and CDR2 FQGNSA. This CDR3 has 14 residues. V was cut by 5 bases and J by 4 bases, with 14 bases left in between. The CDR3 sequence: CASSPGPRGETQYF. CDR3 DNA sequence: TGTGCCAGCAGCCCGGGACCGCGGGGAGAGACCCAGTACTTC.

This clonotype was observed a few times. The rearrangement joins TRBV10-3 to TRBJ1-2, with TRBD1 matching over 7 bases. V gave up 4 bases and J gave up 2 bases; unmatched junction bases: 7. The germline gives CDR1 ENHRY, CDR2 SYGVKD. CDR3 length: 15 residues. The CDR3 sequence: CAISGGQNLNYGYTF. The CDR3 bases are TGTGCCATCAGTGGGGGACAGAATCTCAACTATGGCTACACCTTC.

This clonotype was recorded a few times. The chain employs TRBV27 and TRBJ2-7; D not resolved. The CDR3 sequence is 15 residues long. The germline gives CDR1 MNHEY, CDR2 SMNVEV (reference sequence). Trimming removed 5 bases from V and 3 bases from J, with 17 bases in between. The CDR3 loop reads CASSPNLATNYEQYF. In DNA form, the CDR3 reads TGTGCCAGCAGTCCCAACCTGGCAACAAACTACGAGCAGTACTTC.

The gene calls are TRBV28 and TRBJ2-2; TRBD2 matches 12 bases. The germline V gene encodes CDR1 MDHEN and CDR2 SYDVKM. Losses at the gene ends were 10 bases for V and 7 bases for J; bases not matched to a gene: 7. The CDR3 spans 14 residues. The CDR3 sequence is CATLAGGPIGELFF. In DNA, the CDR3 is TGTGCCACCCTAGCGGGAGGGCCGATCGGGGAGCTGTTTTTT.

The V gene is TRBV5-1, the J gene TRBJ1-6; the D is unclear. The germline V and J ends were trimmed by 0 bases and 7 bases, with 8 bases remaining between them. CDR1 and CDR2 (germline): SGHRS, YFSETQ. CDR3 length: 14 amino acids. The CDR3, as DNA: TGCGCCAGCAGCTTGGACGGACTAAATTCACCCCTCCACTTT. This sequence encodes CASSLDGLNSPLHF.

This clonotype has only a few counts. V is TRBV5-1 and J is TRBJ2-1, with D tentatively TRBD1 (5 bases). V was pared by 0 bases and J by 6 bases, with 16 bases between. Per the germline V gene, CDR1 is SGHRS and CDR2 is YFSETQ. This CDR3 comprises 16 residues. CDR3 coding DNA: TGCGCCAGCAGCTTGGCGTCAGGGCAGAAAGGCAATGAGCAGTTCTTC. Protein: CASSLASGQKGNEQFF.

The CDR3 bases are TGTGCCAGCAGCCAAGACAACAGAAACACTGAAGCTTTCTTT. It specifies CASSQDNRNTEAFF. This chain links TRBV3-1 with TRBJ1-1; D is ambiguous. This CDR3 comprises 14 residues. Trimming left V 0 bases short and J 2 bases short, with 7 bases between. Germline lookup yields CDR1 LGHDT and CDR2 YNNKEL (reference sequence).

The sample holds a few counts of this clonotype. This rearrangement joins TRBV5-1 to TRBJ1-2; a weak D match, TRBD1 (5 bases). The CDR3 has 13 residues. Germline lookup yields CDR1 SGHRS and CDR2 YFSETQ. Trimming shortened V by 4 bases and J by 10 bases, and 17 bases separated the two germline ends. The CDR3 DNA reads TGCGCCAGCAGCGCGGGACGGGGAGATGTCTACACCTTC. It codes for CASSAGRGDVYTF.

The sample holds a few counts of this clonotype. The CDR3 loop is CASREISNQPQHF. CDR3 sequence (DNA): TGTGCCAGCAGAGAGATTAGCAATCAGCCCCAGCATTTT. This chain connects TRBV6-1 to TRBJ1-5, with no clear D. The CDR3 extends over 13 amino acids. Trimming left V 6 bases short and J 0 bases short, with 6 bases between. In germline, CDR1 is MNHNS, CDR2 SASEGT.

V gene TRBV11-3 combines with J gene TRBJ2-5; 8 bases match TRBD1. After removal of 1 base from V and 9 bases from J, the junction contained 1 base not matched to a gene. Germline assignment: CDR1 SGHNT and CDR2 YENEEA. There are 12 residues in the CDR3. This CDR3 is CASSLGTGSQYF. Here the CDR3 DNA reads TGTGCCAGCAGCTTAGGGACAGGGTCCCAGTACTTC.

This clonotype has a count of ten or more. V usage is TRBV24-1 and J usage is TRBJ2-7; D call uncertain. The V and J ends lost 3 bases and 2 bases respectively, with 10 bases between them. Germline lookup yields CDR1 KGHDR and CDR2 SFDVKD. CDR3 length: 14 residues. The CDR3 DNA follows: TGTGCCACCAGTGATCGCCGATCGGCCTACGAGCAGTACTTC. Residues: CATSDRRSAYEQYF.

The rearrangement uses TRBV12-3 or TRBV12-4 and TRBJ2-2, with 9 positions matching TRBD1. The CDR3 spans 15 residues. V lost 10 bases to trimming and J lost 5 bases; unmatched junction nucleotides: 11. The CDR3 DNA is TGTGCCACCGAGGCCGGACAGGGGCGAACCGGGGAGCTGTTTTTT. It is translated as CATEAGQGRTGELFF.

V and J are TRBV6-6 and TRBJ2-5, with a tentative D call TRBD2 (6 bases). Germline V gives CDR1 MNHNY, CDR2 SVGAGI (reference sequence). V was cut by 6 bases and J by 5 bases, with 13 bases left in between. The CDR3 extends over 13 amino acids. CDR3: CASSRTGGETQYF. The CDR3 nucleotides read TGTGCCAGCAGCCGCACCGGAGGGGAGACCCAGTACTTC.